This T cell receptor beta chain was documented in a study of T-cell reconstitution after alpha-beta-depleted transplantation in children. The TCRbeta library incorporated unique molecular identifiers. TCRdb called the PCR reads again in MiXCR, with one record for every CDR3 protein. This table has about 290,000 distinct CDR3 sequences, 10% appearing once. Remarks on this clonotype: The antigen is unknown.

Overall study findings and caveats: Surviving recipient cells, namely T cells and thymic progenitors, were the source of high day-60 TCRbeta diversity in some patients. Reportedly, only several hundred clones from non-depleted graft cells drove alpha-beta T-cell counts at about two months. By one year post-transplant, T-cell counts and diversity largely arose from T cells that were newly produced.

The sample was PBMCs, taken before TCRalphabeta/CD19-depleted stem cell transplant. The TCR sequence derives from a boy under two years old with acute myeloid leukemia, due to receive a stem cell transplant.

The CDR3 DNA follows: TGCAGTGCTAGCCTGGTCAGGTCTAGCACAGATACGCAGTATTTT. This gives the protein CSASLVRSSTDTQYF. This sequence joins TRBV20-1 and TRBJ2-3; D is unclear. The germline V and J ends were trimmed by 3 bases and 0 bases, with 13 bases remaining between them. Germline loops: CDR1 DFQATT, CDR2 SNEGSKA (reference sequence). This CDR3 region has 15 residues.